This T cell receptor beta chain was identified in a study of control samples from healthy donors and cancer patients. The CDR3 loop spans 13 amino acids. V was cut by 5 bases and J by 3 bases, with 8 bases left in between. Germline CDR1 reads SGHNT; CDR2 reads YENEEA. Repertoires were generated with immunoSEQ multiplex PCR, while TCRdb's copy carries only in-frame clones and drops some. Altogether around 86,000 clones are present, 80% to 90% being singletons, with the ten largest covering roughly 2%. The sequenced sample was PBMCs. The chain joins TRBV11-3 to TRBJ2-1, with D possibly being TRBD2 (5 bases). The origin of this receptor is a woman aged 60 to 75 with head and neck cancer. CDR3 region: CASSHGLYNEQFF. The CDR3 nucleotides read TGTGCCAGCAGCCACGGACTCTACAATGAGCAGTTCTTC. Combining the CDR3 with reference TRBV11-3 and TRBJ2-1 gives the whole variable domain EAGVVQSPRYKIIEKKQPVAFWCNPISGHNTLYWYLQNLGQGPELLIRYENEEAVDDSQLPKDRFSAERLKGVDSTLKIQPAELGDSAVYLCASSHGLYNEQFFGPGTRLTVL.